This T cell receptor (beta chain) was recovered during a study of CXCR3-negative and CXCR3-positive naive CD8 T cells. The overall study: Sequencing gave about 135 million TRB reads overall, about 1.5 +/- 0.3 million per library.

For this clonotype: What it binds is unknown.

Germline loops: CDR1 DFQATT, CDR2 SNEGSKA (reference sequence). This CDR3 comprises 13 residues. The authors prepared UMI-labeled TRB cDNA libraries by 5' RACE. TCRdb re-called the 5' RACE reads; one entry per CDR3 protein, DNA not given. The sample table sets out over 150,000 distinct CDR3 sequences. Each CD8+ T cell subset was sorted in triplicate, hundreds of thousands of cells each. Broader study findings: CXCR3-positive naive cells carried more hydrophobic TRB CDR3s than CXCR3-negative ones.

The chain couples TRBV20-1 to TRBJ2-2. Sample: naive CXCR3+ CD8+ T cells from blood. The subset denotes: CD45RO-CCR7+CD27+CD95- naive CD8+ T cells expressing CXCR3 (TNR3+). The sequence came from a human donor in good health. Some clones in this sample may be carry-over from other donors' samples. CDR3 protein: CSARDQYTGELFF.